The 17 T cell receptor beta chains below come from one sample, sequenced in a study of blood T cell dynamics during melanoma immunotherapy. Time point given: week 3, after first cycle of checkpoint inhibitor. Sequencing was performed with immunoSEQ multiplex PCR; in TCRdb, only in-frame clones are kept and a portion is missing. Among about 12,000 clones listed, roughly 90% were seen once. The starting material was blood, obtained from a patient treated with checkpoint blockade. These receptors all stem from a human donor with melanoma.

This clone appeared a single time. V is TRBV2 and J is TRBJ2-1; TRBD1 might be the D (6 bases). The CDR3 consists of 13 residues. Germline V gene data show CDR1 as SNHLY and CDR2 as FYNNEI. V dropped 4 bases and J dropped 4 bases, with 8 bases sitting between them. DNA of the CDR3: TGTGCCAGCAGTGCAGGGGAATACAATGAGCAGTTCTTC. Its translation: CASSAGEYNEQFF.

The chain employs TRBV6-6 and TRBJ1-2; D gene uncertain. The CDR3 consists of 12 residues. The germline CDR1 and CDR2 sequences are MNHNY and SVGAGI (reference sequence). The V gene lost 4 bases and the J gene lost 6 bases, with 9 bases spanning the gap. The CDR3, as DNA: TGTGCCAGCAGTTCCTCCCTAGATGGCTACACCTTC. Translated, it gives CASSSSLDGYTF.

V is TRBV18 and J is TRBJ2-2; D is perhaps TRBD1 (6 bases). Between the trimmed V and J ends, which lost 2 bases and 1 base, there was a span of 11 bases. This CDR3 has 16 residues. Germline loops: CDR1 KGHSH, CDR2 LQKENI. The CDR3 loop reads CASSPIQTGNTGELFF. DNA of the CDR3: TGTGCCAGCTCACCAATTCAGACAGGGAACACCGGGGAGCTGTTTTTT.

This chain links TRBV7-9 with TRBJ2-5; possibly TRBD1 for D (6 bases). Germline V gene lookup returns CDR1 SEHNR and CDR2 FQNEAQ (reference sequence). This CDR3 comprises 14 residues. The V end lost 2 bases, the J end lost 5 bases, and 12 bases lay between the germline ends. The CDR3 here is CASSLQQGRETQYF. For the CDR3, the DNA is TGTGCCAGCAGCTTACAACAGGGTAGGGAGACCCAGTACTTC.

The chain combines TRBV7-9 with TRBJ2-5; 7 nucleotides line up with TRBD1. CDR1 SEHNR and CDR2 FQNEAQ come from the germline V gene (reference sequence). J was trimmed by 5 bases and V by 5 bases; bases with no gene match: 8. This CDR3 is 14 amino acids long. The CDR3 DNA reads TGTGCCAGCAGCCATTACAGGGGCGGGGAGACCCAGTACTTC. This sequence encodes CASSHYRGGETQYF.

This clone was observed once. This chain connects TRBV4-2 to TRBJ2-1; no reliable D call. From germline, CDR1 is LGHNA and CDR2 YNFKEQ. V lost 1 base and J 8 bases, leaving 6 bases between the germline ends. CDR3 size: 12 residues. The CDR3 DNA is TGTGCCAGCAGCCAAGGGTCCCATGAGCAGTTCTTC. Protein: CASSQGSHEQFF.

The chain has TRBV9 and TRBJ1-2; D gene uncertain. The length of the CDR3 is 15 residues. V was clipped by 2 bases and J by 8 bases, with 19 bases between them. CDR1 and CDR2 from the germline V gene are SGDLS and YYNGEE. The CDR3 protein is CASSVKDSRLWGYTF. In nucleotides, the CDR3 is TGTGCCAGCAGCGTGAAGGACTCCCGATTGTGGGGCTACACCTTC.

This clone was seen a handful of times. The gene calls are TRBV7-2 and TRBJ2-7; TRBD2 matches at 8 bases. CDR1 SGHTA and CDR2 FQGNSA come from the germline V gene. V lost 4 bases and J lost 5; bases outside the gene matches: 10. This CDR3 is 15 amino acids long. The CDR3 reads CASSSRGGSPNEQYF. CDR3 nucleotide sequence: TGTGCCAGCAGCTCCCGGGGGGGTAGTCCGAACGAGCAGTACTTC.

In this sample, this clone turned up once. The rearrangement uses TRBV29-1 and TRBJ2-7, with 10 nucleotides matching TRBD2. V lost 6 bases to trimming and J lost 6 bases; unmatched junction nucleotides: 8. Germline V gene sequence: CDR1 SQVTM, CDR2 ANQGSEA. This CDR3 is built from 13 residues. CDR3 sequence reads: CSVYPSGSGEQYF. In DNA form, the CDR3 reads TGCAGCGTCTACCCTAGCGGGAGTGGCGAGCAGTACTTC.

This rearrangement joins TRBV6-6 to TRBJ2-1, with 9 bases fitting TRBD2. The CDR3 covers 16 residues. CDR1 MNHNY and CDR2 SVGAGI come from the germline V gene (reference sequence). Trimming at V came to 7 bases and at J to 7 bases, leaving 14 bases not matched to a gene. The CDR3 DNA reads as TGTGCCAGCACCGATAGCAAGCGGGAGGAGGTAAATGAGCAGTTCTTC. Its protein is CASTDSKREEVNEQFF.

This chain uses TRBV5-1 with TRBJ2-7; 8 nucleotides agree with TRBD2. V lost 4 bases to trimming and J lost 4 bases; unmatched junction nucleotides: 4. Germline CDR1 and CDR2: SGHRS and YFSETQ. The CDR3 totals 13 residues. CDR3 nucleotides: TGCGCCAGCAGCGGAGCGGGAGAATACGAGCAGTACTTC. Protein sequence: CASSGAGEYEQYF.

This chain links TRBV19 with TRBJ1-5; TRBD1 might be the D (6 bases). The V end was cut by 9 bases, the J end by 2 bases, with 14 bases between. The CDR3 consists of 14 residues. Germline V lookup: CDR1 LNHDA, CDR2 SQIVND (reference sequence). The CDR3 here is CASTGTYGNQPQHF. CDR3 nucleotide sequence: TGTGCCAGCACAGGGACGTATGGCAATCAGCCCCAGCATTTT.

V and J are TRBV5-8 and TRBJ2-5; maybe TRBD2 (6 bases). The CDR3 consists of 14 residues. V was pared by 0 bases and J by 6 bases, with 12 bases between. The germline gives CDR1 SGHTS, CDR2 YDEGEE. The CDR3 DNA sequence: TGTGCCAGCAGCTTGGACGGGAGTACAAAGACCCAGTACTTC. It specifies CASSLDGSTKTQYF.

The chain combines TRBV6-5 with TRBJ2-7; D gene uncertain. The CDR3 is made up of 15 amino acids. In germline, CDR1 is MNHEY, CDR2 SVGAGI. With 2 bases removed from V and 3 bases from J, the gap between germline ends came to 14 bases. CDR3 coding DNA: TGTGCCAGCAGTTACAGTCCCGGCTCAAACTACGAGCAGTACTTC. It specifies CASSYSPGSNYEQYF.

The DNA of the CDR3 is TGTGCCACCAGCAGAGATTACCGAGCTAACTATGGCTACACCTTC. This translates into CATSRDYRANYGYTF. The rearrangement uses TRBV15 and TRBJ1-2; D is unresolved. This CDR3 contains 15 residues. Looked up from germline, CDR1 is LNHNV and CDR2 is YYDKDF (reference sequence). V was cut by 0 bases and J by 0 bases, with 8 bases left in between.

The chain couples TRBV11-2 to TRBJ2-7, with no clear D. Germline V lookup: CDR1 SGHAT, CDR2 FQNNGV. Trimming left V 3 bases short and J 0 bases short, with 9 bases between. The CDR3 runs to 14 residues. The CDR3 spells CASSFGSSSYEQYF. CDR3 DNA sequence: TGTGCCAGCAGCTTCGGTAGTAGCTCCTACGAGCAGTACTTC.

The chain recombines TRBV10-2 with TRBJ2-3; 7 nucleotides match TRBD2. The germline gives CDR1 WSHSY, CDR2 SAAADI. CDR3 length: 13 residues. Unmatched junction bases numbered 3, after V lost 7 bases and J lost 2 bases. The CDR3 reads CASKLANTDTQYF. CDR3 DNA: TGCGCCAGCAAACTAGCGAACACAGATACGCAGTATTTT.